The 12 T cell receptor beta chains reported below all come from one sample, sequenced in a study of cytomegalovirus exposure and HLA in healthy donors. Profiling relied on immunoSEQ multiplex PCR, and the TCRdb table lists in-frame clones only, not all of them. The sample consists of about 200,000 clones, roughly 77% of them appearing once. Sequenced: PBMCs. The origin of the receptors is a woman in her twenties or thirties in good health and CMV-seronegative.

The chain links TRBV5-1 to TRBJ2-7; 16 bases fit TRBD2. Germline loops: CDR1 SGHRS, CDR2 YFSETQ. V shed 3 bases, J shed 7 bases, and the junction held 10 bases outside the gene matches. This CDR3 has 17 residues. This chain's CDR3 is CASSWAGTSGRASEQYF. The CDR3 DNA reads TGCGCCAGCAGCTGGGCCGGGACTAGCGGGAGGGCCTCAGAGCAGTACTTC.

The chain couples TRBV13 to TRBJ1-2, with 7 bases identical to TRBD1. The junction had 6 bases not matched to a gene; V was cut back by 7 bases and J by 4 bases. The CDR3 runs 13 residues. Germline V lookup: CDR1 PRHDT, CDR2 FYEKMQ (reference sequence). The CDR3: CASIPAGGYGYTF. The CDR3 DNA is TGTGCCAGCATCCCCGCAGGGGGCTATGGCTACACCTTC.

This clone occurred a few times. V usage is TRBV15 and J usage is TRBJ2-2, with D perhaps TRBD1 (5 bases). This CDR3 comprises 14 residues. V shed 1 base and J shed 6 bases, with 9 bases lying between them. The germline V gene has CDR1 LNHNV and CDR2 YYDKDF (reference sequence). The CDR3, as DNA: TGTGCCACCAGCAGAGGGGGCAACGCCGGGGAGCTGTTTTTT. Translation: CATSRGGNAGELFF.

This clone appeared a few times. The V call is TRBV30, the J call TRBJ1-1; D ambiguous. The V gene lost 0 bases and the J gene lost 3 bases, with 8 bases spanning the gap. There are 13 residues in the CDR3. CDR1 and CDR2 from the germline V gene are GTSNPN and SVGIG (reference sequence). In DNA, the CDR3 is TGTGCCTGGAGTGTCGGGGTGGACACTGAAGCTTTCTTT. It specifies CAWSVGVDTEAFF.

This clone was picked up one time. The gene calls are TRBV10-3 and TRBJ2-7, with TRBD1 matching 7 bases. The length of the CDR3 is 19 residues. Per germline, CDR1 ENHRY and CDR2 SYGVKD. J was trimmed by 2 bases and V by 0 bases; bases with no gene match: 16. CDR3 protein: CAISESRWGRDRITYEQYF. CDR3 DNA sequence: TGTGCCATCAGTGAGTCAAGGTGGGGTCGGGACAGAATAACCTACGAGCAGTACTTC.

This clone has a handful of counts. The chain combines TRBV5-1 with TRBJ1-2, with TRBD1 matching over 8 bases. Germline loops: CDR1 SGHRS, CDR2 YFSETQ. The junction had 2 bases not matched to a gene; V was cut back by 0 bases and J by 7 bases. The CDR3 extends over 13 amino acids. The CDR3 coding sequence is TGCGCCAGCAGCTTGGGGACAGGGACTGGCTACACCTTC. Residues: CASSLGTGTGYTF.

The chain has TRBV5-1 and TRBJ2-7; no definite D call. The V gene lost 0 bases and the J gene lost 2 bases, with 9 bases spanning the gap. The CDR3 consists of 14 residues. Germline values: CDR1 SGHRS, CDR2 YFSETQ. The CDR3 spells CASSLVVQPYEQYF. DNA of the CDR3: TGCGCCAGCAGCTTGGTGGTACAGCCCTACGAGCAGTACTTC.

The V gene is TRBV10-3, the J gene TRBJ2-3; D unresolved. In germline, CDR1 is ENHRY, CDR2 SYGVKD. V was clipped by 7 bases and J by 1 base, with 18 bases between them. This CDR3 comprises 16 residues. CDR3 nucleotides: TGTGCCATCAAGGTTCAAGCGTGGAACCGCACAGATACGCAGTATTTT. This sequence encodes CAIKVQAWNRTDTQYF.

This chain joins TRBV2 and TRBJ1-2; D gene uncertain. Germline CDR1 SNHLY, CDR2 FYNNEI. This CDR3 contains 15 residues. The germline V and J ends were trimmed by 4 bases and 1 base, with 13 bases remaining between them. This CDR3 reads CASSAEDGNNYGYTF. The CDR3 bases are TGTGCCAGCAGTGCCGAGGACGGGAATAACTATGGCTACACCTTC. Full variable domain (rest looked up from reference TRBV2 and TRBJ1-2): EPEVTQTPSHQVTQMGQEVILRCVPISNHLYFYWYRQILGQKVEFLVSFYNNEISEKSEIFDDQFSVERPDGSNFTLKIRSTKLEDSAMYFCASSAEDGNNYGYTFGSGTRLTVV.

As to this clone: One junction end disagrees with the germline gene, perhaps due to a read error. The V and J genes are TRBV6-6 and TRBJ1-2, with D perhaps TRBD1 (6 bases). This CDR3 has 11 amino acids. CDR1 and CDR2 (germline): MNHNY, SVGAGI (reference sequence). The CDR3 spells CASSQHDRPNF. Written as DNA, the CDR3 is TGTGCCAGCAGCCAACACGACAGGCCCAACTTC.

This clone was recorded once. V and J are TRBV6-5 and TRBJ2-1; 12 bases fit TRBD2. The CDR3 is 14 residues long. The germline gives CDR1 MNHEY, CDR2 SVGAGI. The trim removed 5 bases at V and 4 bases at J, leaving 0 bases unmatched. The chain's CDR3 is CASSTSGRYNEQFF. DNA of the CDR3: TGTGCCAGCAGTACTAGCGGGAGGTACAATGAGCAGTTCTTC.

The chain couples TRBV6-5 to TRBJ2-3, with TRBD2 identical over 9 bases. With 6 bases clipped from V and 7 bases from J, the junction kept 11 bases outside the gene matches. This CDR3 region has 15 residues. Germline CDR1 is MNHEY and CDR2 is SVGAGI. CDR3 in amino acids: CASSWRGGRGHTQYF. CDR3 bases: TGTGCCAGCAGCTGGAGGGGCGGGAGGGGTCATACGCAGTATTTT.